This T cell receptor (beta chain) was profiled in a study of blood T cell repertoires in COVID-19. Background on the study: Italy, Spain and the United States were the sources of the convalescent and acute COVID-19 samples. PBMCs, B-cell-depleted T cells, or T cells provided the cDNA or gDNA that made up the material.

The CDR3 extends over 14 amino acids. Per the germline V gene, CDR1 is SGHNT and CDR2 is YYREEE (reference sequence). V lost 4 bases to trimming and J lost 2 bases; unmatched junction nucleotides: 5. In the original workflow: Using reference gene primer amplification, nucleated cell counts were estimated. Clones were sequenced by immunoSEQ multiplex PCR, and TCRdb holds only the in-frame ones, with some missing. D and trimming come from the DNA, and the V and J calls and clone size come from that table. Seen here are fewer than 350,000 clones, about 76% observed once, and the top ten hold 2.5% to 3%.

This chain uses TRBV5-4 with TRBJ2-7; 8 nucleotides agree with TRBD1. The sample taken for sequencing was peripheral blood. This clonotype originated in a woman aged 55-69 years with active or convalescent COVID-19. CDR3 DNA: TGTGCCAGCAGCAGCACAGGGGGGCCCTACGAGCAGTACTTC. This sequence encodes CASSSTGGPYEQYF.